The 32 T cell receptor beta chains presented below share a single source sample, sequenced in a study of T cell changes during pregnancy in multiple sclerosis. Generated by immunoSEQ multiplex PCR, the TCRdb table keeps only in-frame clones and is missing some. The table records some 57,000 clones, 70% to 90% of them present only once. The sample in question was peripheral blood, obtained in the first trimester of pregnancy. These receptors were obtained from a female donor in good health, enrolled as a control in a pregnancy study.

In this sample, this clone turned up a few times. The genes are TRBV5-6 and TRBJ1-6, with 7 positions matching TRBD1. V dropped 4 bases and J dropped 0; count of bases not matched to a gene: 10. CDR3 size: 18 residues. Germline CDR1 reads SGHDT; CDR2 reads YYEEEE. CDR3 nucleotides: TGTGCCAGCAGCCGAACAGGGGCTCAGAGCTCCTATAATTCACCCCTCCACTTT. Amino acids: CASSRTGAQSSYNSPLHF. Drawing the rest from reference TRBV5-6 and TRBJ1-6, the complete variable domain is DAGVTQSPTHLIKTRGQQVTLRCSPKSGHDTVSWYQQALGQGPQFIFQYYEEEERQRGNFPDRFSGHQFPNYSSELNVNALLLGDSALYLCASSRTGAQSSYNSPLHFGNGTRLTVT.

The chain has TRBV2 and TRBJ2-7; 8 bases line up with TRBD1. The junction had 7 bases not matched to a gene; V was cut back by 4 bases and J by 5 bases. CDR1 and CDR2 from the germline V gene are SNHLY and FYNNEI. The CDR3 runs 14 residues. DNA for the CDR3: TGTGCCAGCAGTGGGGGGACAGGTATGGACGAGCAGTACTTC. This sequence encodes CASSGGTGMDEQYF. The full variable domain, completed using reference TRBV2 and TRBJ2-7, is EPEVTQTPSHQVTQMGQEVILRCVPISNHLYFYWYRQILGQKVEFLVSFYNNEISEKSEIFDDQFSVERPDGSNFTLKIRSTKLEDSAMYFCASSGGTGMDEQYFGPGTRLTVT.

V is TRBV25-1 and J is TRBJ2-7; TRBD1 agrees at 7 bases. Germline V gene data show CDR1 as MGHDK and CDR2 as SYGVNS. CDR3 length: 17 amino acids. V lost 6 bases and J lost 2; bases outside the gene matches: 16. In DNA, the CDR3 is TGTGCCAGCAGCAATACCCCCGGGACAGTGAACCCCTACGAGCAGTACTTC. Residues: CASSNTPGTVNPYEQYF.

V is TRBV27 and J is TRBJ1-2; TRBD1 matches at 7 bases. CDR1 is MNHEY, CDR2 SMNVEV, per germline (reference sequence). The CDR3 consists of 12 residues. V shed 5 bases, J shed 7 bases, and the junction held 4 bases outside the gene matches. CDR3 loop: CASSTHRGGYTF. DNA of the CDR3: TGTGCCAGCAGTACCCACAGGGGTGGCTACACCTTC.

The chain joins TRBV30 to TRBJ1-2; a possible D gene is TRBD1 (5 bases). V lost 0 bases and J 3 bases, leaving 8 bases between the germline ends. CDR1 is GTSNPN, CDR2 SVGIG, per germline (reference sequence). CDR3 size: 13 residues. The CDR3 DNA reads as TGTGCCTGGAGTGTACGGGGGGACTATGGCTACACCTTC. It specifies CAWSVRGDYGYTF.

The CDR3, as DNA: TGTGCCATCAGTGAAGAGCGGGGGGCCTACAATGAGCAGTTCTTC. Its protein product is CAISEERGAYNEQFF. The chain is built from TRBV10-3 and TRBJ2-1; 9 bases are shared with TRBD2. The CDR3 covers 15 residues. CDR1 and CDR2 (germline): ENHRY, SYGVKD. V lost 3 bases and J lost 2; bases outside the gene matches: 2.

The genes are TRBV14 and TRBJ1-1; D not certain. Germline CDR1 and CDR2: SGHDN and FVKESK. The CDR3 is 14 amino acids. Trimming removed 6 bases at V and 0 bases at J, with 11 bases between. CDR3: CASSAYPMNTEAFF. Written as DNA, the CDR3 is TGTGCCAGCAGTGCGTACCCTATGAACACTGAAGCTTTCTTT. Looking up the rest from reference TRBV14 and TRBJ1-1 gives the full variable domain: EAGVTQFPSHSVIEKGQTVTLRCDPISGHDNLYWYRRVMGKEIKFLLHFVKESKQDESGMPNNRFLAERTGGTYSTLKVQPAELEDSGVYFCASSAYPMNTEAFFGQGTRLTVV.

This chain connects TRBV4-2 to TRBJ1-4; 7 positions agree with TRBD1. Germline CDR1 is LGHNA and CDR2 is YNFKEQ. J lost 8 bases, V lost 2 bases, and 11 bases had no gene match. CDR3 length: 16 residues. CDR3 protein: CASSQRSGTGEEKLFF. In nucleotides, the CDR3 is TGTGCCAGCAGCCAACGTTCAGGTACAGGGGAAGAAAAACTGTTTTTT.

The chain is built from TRBV29-1 and TRBJ2-2; D is uncertain. Germline V CDR1 and CDR2: SQVTM, ANQGSEA. Trimming left V 0 bases short and J 7 bases short, with 6 bases between. This CDR3 has 12 amino acids. The CDR3, as DNA: TGCAGCGTTGAAGATCCGGTCGGGGAGCTGTTTTTT. It specifies CSVEDPVGELFF.

CDR3 loop: CASTPRGQGALSSNEQFF. CDR3 DNA sequence: TGCGCCAGCACCCCTCGGGGACAGGGGGCCTTAAGTAGCAATGAGCAGTTCTTC. The V call is TRBV10-1, the J call TRBJ2-1; 12 nucleotides match TRBD1. The junction had 16 bases not matched to a gene; V was cut back by 7 bases and J by 6 bases. Germline V gene lookup returns CDR1 WNHNN and CDR2 SYGVQD (reference sequence). CDR3 length: 18 residues.

The V gene is TRBV5-1, the J gene TRBJ2-2, with TRBD1 as a possible D gene (6 bases). Between the trimmed V and J ends, which lost 5 bases and 2 bases, there was a span of 16 bases. Germline CDR1 is SGHRS and CDR2 is YFSETQ. The length of the CDR3 is 16 residues. CDR3 nucleotides: TGCGCCAGCAGTCGCCAGGGGAGCATTAACACCGGGGAGCTGTTTTTT. Protein: CASSRQGSINTGELFF.

The CDR3 protein is CASSLGGGYTGELFF. In DNA, the CDR3 is TGTGCCAGCAGCTTAGGCGGGGGATACACCGGGGAGCTGTTTTTT. The chain joins TRBV7-8 to TRBJ2-2, with TRBD2 identical over 7 bases. The CDR3 covers 15 residues. Trimming took 1 base from V and 3 from J; bases not matched to a gene: 2. Germline CDR1 SGHVS, CDR2 FQNEAQ. The variable domain in full, with the rest retrieved from reference TRBV7-8 and TRBJ2-2, is GAGVSQSPRYKVAKRGQDVALRCDPISGHVSLFWYQQALGQGPEFLTYFQNEAQLDKSGLPSDRFFAERPEGSVSTLKIQRTQQEDSAVYLCASSLGGGYTGELFFGEGSRLTVL.

The genes are TRBV7-8 and TRBJ2-7, with a possible D match to TRBD2 (6 bases). This CDR3 region has 13 residues. Deletions cut 7 bases from V and 10 bases from J, with 20 bases between. Germline-derived CDR1 and CDR2 are SGHVS and FQNEAQ. CDR3 sequence: CASIWGEFEEQYF. The CDR3 nucleotides are TGTGCCAGCATCTGGGGGGAATTTGAAGAACAGTACTTC.

The chain has TRBV9 and TRBJ2-1, with a possible D match to TRBD2 (6 bases). This CDR3 has 15 residues. From germline, CDR1 is SGDLS and CDR2 YYNGEE. Trimming removed 4 bases at V and 4 bases at J, with 15 bases between. CDR3 nucleotide sequence: TGTGCCAGCAGCACACCACGGGACTCTTACAATGAGCAGTTCTTC. Residues: CASSTPRDSYNEQFF.

The rearrangement joins TRBV4-2 to TRBJ1-3; no clear D. The length of the CDR3 is 15 residues. Trimming stripped 0 bases from V and 2 bases from J, with 8 bases between. Germline V gene data show CDR1 as LGHNA and CDR2 as YNFKEQ. The CDR3 sequence: CASSQDRIAGNTIYF. CDR3 in DNA: TGTGCCAGCAGCCAAGATAGAATTGCTGGAAACACCATATATTTT.

The chain recombines TRBV5-6 with TRBJ1-2, with D possibly being TRBD1 (5 bases). V was pared by 2 bases and J by 2 bases, with 13 bases between. The germline CDR1 and CDR2 sequences are SGHDT and YYEEEE. CDR3 length equals 15 residues. Here the CDR3 DNA reads TGTGCCAGCAGCTTCGGGACTACTCTCAACTATGGCTACACCTTC. This sequence encodes CASSFGTTLNYGYTF.

The chain couples TRBV5-5 to TRBJ1-6; D is undetermined. CDR3 length equals 17 residues. Germline-derived CDR1 and CDR2 are SGHKS and YYEKEE (reference sequence). Trimming cost V 0 bases and J 3 bases, with 13 bases left between them. The CDR3 protein is CASSLDPGISYNSPLHF. The CDR3 nucleotides read TGTGCCAGCAGCTTGGACCCGGGGATCAGCTATAATTCACCCCTCCACTTT.

The J gene is TRBJ1-1, the V gene TRBV19; TRBD1 agrees at 7 bases. The CDR3 is 13 amino acids. The J segment lost 1 base and the V segment lost 5 bases, leaving 1 base of the junction unmatched. Germline V lookup: CDR1 LNHDA, CDR2 SQIVND (reference sequence). In DNA form, the CDR3 reads TGTGCCAGTAGTCGGACAGGGAACACTGAAGCTTTCTTT. This translates into CASSRTGNTEAFF.

A single count supports this clone. The rearrangement joins TRBV5-1 to TRBJ2-7, with TRBD2 matching over 8 bases. Per germline, CDR1 SGHRS and CDR2 YFSETQ. V dropped 0 bases and J dropped 5; count of bases not matched to a gene: 7. CDR3 length equals 15 residues. The CDR3 spells CASSLGGGGYDEQYF. The CDR3 region has the DNA TGCGCCAGCAGCTTGGGGGGCGGGGGGTACGACGAGCAGTACTTC.

V is TRBV6-5 and J is TRBJ2-1; TRBD1 matches at 10 bases. Germline CDR1 is MNHEY and CDR2 is SVGAGI. Trimming cost V 4 bases and J 2 bases; bases outside gene matches: 2. The CDR3 runs 15 residues. CDR3 DNA sequence: TGTGCCAGCAGTTCGACAGGGGGCACCTACAATGAGCAGTTCTTC. Its protein product is CASSSTGGTYNEQFF.

This sequence joins TRBV30 and TRBJ1-2; D unclear. CDR3 length equals 14 residues. V was cut by 3 bases and J by 0 bases, with 11 bases left in between. Germline V CDR1 and CDR2: GTSNPN, SVGIG (reference sequence). CDR3 residues: CAWREKGANYGYTF. DNA of the CDR3: TGTGCCTGGAGGGAAAAGGGAGCTAACTATGGCTACACCTTC.

This clone was picked up a small number of times. The J gene is TRBJ1-5, the V gene TRBV25-1, with D possibly matching TRBD1 (6 bases). This CDR3 spans 14 amino acids. V gave up 5 bases and J gave up 7 bases, with 15 bases separating them. Germline CDR1 and CDR2: MGHDK and SYGVNS. DNA for the CDR3: TGTGCCAGCAGTCCCAGGGGCTCGAACCAGCCCCAGCATTTT. Translation gives CASSPRGSNQPQHF.

The CDR3 protein is CASSEFFWGSTGTGDNEQFF. The CDR3 nucleotides are TGTGCCAGCAGTGAATTTTTCTGGGGTTCAACCGGGACAGGGGACAATGAGCAGTTCTTC. This chain links TRBV6-1 with TRBJ2-1, with 10 bases that match TRBD1. Germline-derived CDR1 and CDR2 are MNHNS and SASEGT. The CDR3 contains 20 residues. Trimming cost V 2 bases and J 5 bases; bases outside gene matches: 18.

The chain is built from TRBV7-2 and TRBJ1-6; D call uncertain. V was trimmed by 7 bases and J by 7 bases, leaving 14 bases between them. CDR3 length equals 14 residues. The germline gives CDR1 SGHTA, CDR2 FQGNSA. The DNA for the CDR3 is TGTGCCAGCAACCCCTCGGGAGGGAATTCACCCCTCCACTTT. Encoded protein: CASNPSGGNSPLHF.

The rearrangement links TRBV5-4 to TRBJ2-3; 9 bases map to TRBD2. The CDR3 runs to 17 residues. V was pared by 1 base and J by 7 bases, with 13 bases of the junction left unmatched. Germline CDR1 SGHNT, CDR2 YYREEE (reference sequence). The CDR3 region is CASSLQAGAGGWYTQYF. In DNA form, the CDR3 reads TGTGCCAGCAGCTTGCAGGCTGGAGCGGGGGGTTGGTATACGCAGTATTTT.

The chain employs TRBV7-3 and TRBJ1-6, with D perhaps matching TRBD1 (6 bases). The CDR3 is 16 residues long. With 2 bases removed from V and 0 bases from J, the gap between germline ends came to 8 bases. The germline V gene has CDR1 SGHTA and CDR2 FQGTGA. The chain's CDR3 is CASSLGQSSYNSPLHF. CDR3 in DNA: TGTGCCAGCAGCTTAGGACAGAGCTCCTATAATTCACCCCTCCACTTT.

The chain uses TRBV19 and TRBJ2-7; D possibly corresponds to TRBD2 (5 bases). The V and J ends lost 5 bases and 4 bases respectively, with 15 bases between them. The CDR3 is 14 amino acids. Germline assignment: CDR1 LNHDA and CDR2 SQIVND (reference sequence). The CDR3 protein is CASSSSYSGYEQYF. Here the CDR3 DNA reads TGTGCCAGTAGTTCGAGTTACTCGGGGTACGAGCAGTACTTC. The full variable domain, with the rest looked up from reference TRBV19 and TRBJ2-7, is DGGITQSPKYLFRKEGQNVTLSCEQNLNHDAMYWYRQDPGQGLRLIYYSQIVNDFQKGDIAEGYSVSREKKESFPLTVTSAQKNPTAFYLCASSSSYSGYEQYFGPGTRLTVT.

The chain employs TRBV9 and TRBJ1-2, with D possibly being TRBD1 (5 bases). CDR3 length: 12 amino acids. V was trimmed by 3 bases and J by 3 bases, leaving 6 bases between them. The germline CDR1 and CDR2 sequences are SGDLS and YYNGEE. The CDR3 DNA reads TGTGCCAGCAGCGGGGGCGACTATGGCTACACCTTC. This gives the protein CASSGGDYGYTF. The entire variable domain, with the rest obtained from reference TRBV9 and TRBJ1-2, is as follows: DSGVTQTPKHLITATGQRVTLRCSPRSGDLSVYWYQQSLDQGLQFLIQYYNGEERAKGNILERFSAQQFPDLHSELNLSSLELGDSALYFCASSGGDYGYTFGSGTRLTVV.

V is TRBV27 and J is TRBJ2-6; 9 nucleotides line up with TRBD1. J was trimmed by 2 bases and V by 10 bases; bases with no gene match: 6. Germline CDR1 reads MNHEY; CDR2 reads SMNVEV (reference sequence). The CDR3 is 15 residues long. The CDR3 region is CATGTGTAGANVLTF. CDR3 sequence (DNA): TGTGCCACCGGGACAGGGACGGCTGGGGCCAACGTCCTGACTTTC.

This clone was picked up one time. J is TRBJ2-1 and V is TRBV9; 11 nucleotides agree with TRBD1. CDR1 and CDR2 (germline): SGDLS, YYNGEE. The junction had 10 bases not matched to a gene; V was cut back by 3 bases and J by 5 bases. The CDR3 sequence is 17 residues long. The CDR3, as DNA: TGTGCCAGCAGCGCCCAGGGCGGGACAGGGGGGAACAATGAGCAGTTCTTC. Protein product: CASSAQGGTGGNNEQFF.

The chain has TRBV6-6 and TRBJ1-6, with D unresolved. Germline lookup yields CDR1 MNHNY and CDR2 SVGAGI (reference sequence). Trimming stripped 2 bases from V and 2 bases from J, with 7 bases between. This CDR3 is built from 15 residues. The CDR3 bases are TGTGCCAGCAGTTACGGGGAGACCTATAATTCACCCCTCCACTTT. Translating gives CASSYGETYNSPLHF.

This clone was counted a few times. The chain links TRBV27 to TRBJ1-1; 9 bases line up with TRBD1. With V trimmed by 6 bases and J by 3 bases, 11 bases remained unmatched. The CDR3 is 16 amino acids. In germline, CDR1 is MNHEY, CDR2 SMNVEV (reference sequence). The CDR3 loop reads CASSPRGTGRDTEAFF. CDR3 bases: TGTGCCAGCAGCCCTCGGGGGACAGGGAGGGACACTGAAGCTTTCTTT.